The rows below give T cell receptor beta chains drawn from one sample of a study of T cells in Graves' hyperthyroidism and ophthalmopathy. TCRdb independently ran MiXCR on the multiplex PCR reads; one entry per CDR3 protein. Among under 350,000 distinct CDR3 sequences listed, over 15% were seen once. The sequenced sample was blood. The source of these receptors is a woman aged 45-60 years with Graves' hyperthyroidism. CDR3s include the opening cysteine and the closing phenylalanine or tryptophan. The D gene is left open where the match is weak. Size is stated for part of the rows, as once, few or many counts, or as a class when the clone is expanded.

d_call: TRBD1
v_call: TRBV10-3
j_call: TRBJ1-5
clone_size: many
cdr3_aa: CAISRQGGSNQPQHF
cdr3_nt: TGTGCCATCAGTAGACAGGGCGGCAGCAATCAGCCCCAGCATTTT

d_call: -
v_call: TRBV12-3/TRBV12-4
j_call: TRBJ1-1
clone_size: many
cdr3_aa: CASSLLRGASEAFF
cdr3_nt: TGTGCCAGCAGTTTGCTGCGTGGGGCCTCTGAAGCTTTCTTT

d_call: TRBD1
v_call: TRBV7-3
j_call: TRBJ2-1
clone_size: few
cdr3_aa: CASNRQGALSGNEQFF
cdr3_nt: TGTGCCAGCAACAGACAGGGGGCCCTATCTGGCAATGAGCAGTTCTTC

d_call: -
v_call: TRBV6-6
j_call: TRBJ1-2
clone_size: -
cdr3_aa: CASSYSGEDYGYTF
cdr3_nt: TGTGCCAGCAGTTACTCGGGGGAAGACTATGGCTACACCTTC

d_call: TRBD2
v_call: TRBV5-1
j_call: TRBJ2-3
clone_size: -
cdr3_aa: CTSSFSASGADTQYF
cdr3_nt: TGCACCAGCTCCTTTAGCGCTAGCGGGGCAGATACGCAGTATTTT

d_call: TRBD1
v_call: TRBV11-3
j_call: TRBJ2-3
clone_size: many
cdr3_aa: CASSLGPTGVGTDTQYF
cdr3_nt: TGTGCCAGCAGCTTAGGCCCGACAGGGGTCGGCACAGATACGCAGTATTTT

d_call: -
v_call: TRBV11-1
j_call: TRBJ2-3
clone_size: many
cdr3_aa: CASSLTPQGPDTQYF
cdr3_nt: TGTGCCAGCAGCCTCACACCTCAGGGGCCAGATACGCAGTATTTT

d_call: -
v_call: TRBV18
j_call: TRBJ1-1
clone_size: -
cdr3_aa: CASSPLSQGNTEALF
cdr3_nt: TGTGCCAGCTCACCACTGTCACAAGGGAACACTGAAGCTCTCTTT

d_call: TRBD1
v_call: TRBV5-6
j_call: TRBJ1-1
clone_size: -
cdr3_aa: CASSPGDRGMNTEAFF
cdr3_nt: TGTGCCAGCAGCCCCGGAGACAGGGGCATGAACACTGAAGCTTTCTTT

d_call: TRBD1
v_call: TRBV29-1
j_call: TRBJ1-2
clone_size: many
cdr3_aa: CSVDQGATGGLVSDGYTF
cdr3_nt: TGCAGCGTTGATCAGGGGGCGACAGGGGGACTCGTATCGGATGGCTACACCTTC

d_call: -
v_call: TRBV14
j_call: TRBJ2-3
clone_size: few
cdr3_aa: CASSPGSPRDTQYF
cdr3_nt: TGTGCCAGCAGCCCCGGGTCGCCCCGGGATACGCAGTATTTT

d_call: -
v_call: TRBV28
j_call: TRBJ2-7
clone_size: many
cdr3_aa: CATPAGGVYEQYF
cdr3_nt: TGTGCCACCCCCGCTGGGGGAGTCTACGAGCAGTACTTC

d_call: -
v_call: TRBV9
j_call: TRBJ1-4
clone_size: few
cdr3_aa: CASSVDSGIGEKLFF
cdr3_nt: TGTGCCAGCAGCGTAGATTCGGGGATCGGCGAAAAACTGTTTTTT

d_call: -
v_call: TRBV20-1
j_call: TRBJ2-2
clone_size: once
cdr3_aa: CSARDFWTQAGELFF
cdr3_nt: TGCAGTGCTAGAGATTTTTGGACACAGGCCGGGGAGCTGTTTTTT

d_call: TRBD2
v_call: TRBV9
j_call: TRBJ2-5
clone_size: -
cdr3_aa: CASSVGTAGAQETQYF
cdr3_nt: TGTGCCAGCAGCGTAGGGACAGCGGGAGCCCAAGAGACCCAGTACTTC

d_call: -
v_call: TRBV27
j_call: TRBJ2-5
clone_size: many
cdr3_aa: CASSLYWDGETQYF
cdr3_nt: TGTGCCAGCAGTTTATATTGGGACGGGGAGACCCAGTACTTC

d_call: -
v_call: TRBV2
j_call: TRBJ2-5
clone_size: many
cdr3_aa: CASSESWGTQYF
cdr3_nt: TGTGCCAGCAGTGAGTCCTGGGGGACCCAGTACTTC

d_call: -
v_call: TRBV10-3
j_call: TRBJ1-2
clone_size: -
cdr3_aa: CAISEIERDGYTF
cdr3_nt: TGTGCCATCAGTGAGATTGAGAGGGATGGCTACACCTTC

d_call: TRBD1
v_call: TRBV13
j_call: TRBJ1-2
clone_size: many
cdr3_aa: CASSSPGQPPPNYGYTF
cdr3_nt: TGTGCCAGCAGCTCTCCGGGACAGCCTCCTCCTAACTATGGCTACACCTTC

d_call: -
v_call: TRBV7-3
j_call: TRBJ2-4
clone_size: -
cdr3_aa: CASSLTEGSIQYF
cdr3_nt: TGTGCCAGCAGCTTAACGGAGGGATCCATTCAGTACTTC

d_call: TRBD1
v_call: TRBV11-3
j_call: TRBJ2-1
clone_size: many
cdr3_aa: CASSLSRGPYNEQFF
cdr3_nt: TGTGCCAGCAGCTTAAGCAGGGGGCCTTACAATGAGCAGTTCTTC

d_call: TRBD2
v_call: TRBV12-3/TRBV12-4
j_call: TRBJ2-7
clone_size: -
cdr3_aa: CASSSSSGNSYEQYF
cdr3_nt: TGTGCCAGCAGCAGCTCTAGCGGGAACTCCTACGAGCAGTACTTC

d_call: TRBD2
v_call: TRBV7-8
j_call: TRBJ2-5
clone_size: many
cdr3_aa: CASSLGDSGGGGTQYF
cdr3_nt: TGTGCCAGCAGCTTAGGGGATAGCGGGGGGGGCGGGACCCAGTACTTC

d_call: TRBD2
v_call: TRBV28
j_call: TRBJ2-5
clone_size: many
cdr3_aa: CASSLGGREEETQYF
cdr3_nt: TGTGCCAGCAGTTTAGGGGGACGGGAGGAAGAGACCCAGTACTTC

d_call: -
v_call: TRBV12-3/TRBV12-4
j_call: TRBJ2-4
clone_size: -
cdr3_aa: CASSKDFKNIQYF
cdr3_nt: TGTGCCAGCAGTAAAGACTTCAAAAACATTCAGTACTTC

d_call: -
v_call: TRBV7-6
j_call: TRBJ2-5
clone_size: -
cdr3_aa: CASDAQGGDRETQYF
cdr3_nt: TGTGCCAGTGACGCACAGGGCGGAGATCGGGAGACCCAGTACTTC

d_call: -
v_call: TRBV12-3/TRBV12-4
j_call: TRBJ1-1
clone_size: many
cdr3_aa: CASTHPSEITEAFF
cdr3_nt: TGTGCCAGCACCCATCCCTCGGAAATTACTGAAGCTTTCTTT

d_call: -
v_call: TRBV10-3
j_call: TRBJ1-1
clone_size: many
cdr3_aa: CAISESTAVLAEAFF
cdr3_nt: TGTGCCATCAGTGAGTCGACGGCGGTATTGGCTGAAGCTTTCTTT

d_call: -
v_call: TRBV29-1
j_call: TRBJ1-2
clone_size: many
cdr3_aa: CSVEEGISGYGYTF
cdr3_nt: TGCAGCGTTGAAGAGGGGATTTCCGGCTATGGCTACACCTTC

d_call: -
v_call: TRBV19
j_call: TRBJ1-2
clone_size: -
cdr3_aa: CASSIEAAISYGYTF
cdr3_nt: TGTGCCAGTAGTATAGAAGCGGCGATCTCCTATGGCTACACCTTC

d_call: -
v_call: TRBV9
j_call: TRBJ1-2
clone_size: -
cdr3_aa: CASRKDSPYGYTF
cdr3_nt: TGTGCCAGCAGGAAGGACAGCCCTTATGGCTACACCTTC

d_call: -
v_call: TRBV2
j_call: TRBJ1-1
clone_size: many
cdr3_aa: CASSPMNTEAFF
cdr3_nt: TGTGCCAGCAGTCCTATGAACACTGAAGCTTTCTTT

d_call: -
v_call: TRBV10-2
j_call: TRBJ1-2
clone_size: -
cdr3_aa: CASSRKFNYGYTF
cdr3_nt: TGCGCCAGCAGTCGGAAATTTAACTATGGCTACACCTTC

d_call: -
v_call: TRBV6-2/TRBV6-3
j_call: TRBJ2-1
clone_size: -
cdr3_aa: CATLGRPGVNEQFF
cdr3_nt: TGTGCCACCCTAGGGCGGCCCGGGGTGAATGAGCAGTTCTTC

d_call: -
v_call: TRBV5-1
j_call: TRBJ2-5
clone_size: few
cdr3_aa: CASRLAVQETQYF
cdr3_nt: TGCGCCAGCAGACTAGCAGTCCAGGAGACCCAGTACTTC

d_call: TRBD1
v_call: TRBV7-6
j_call: TRBJ1-2
clone_size: -
cdr3_aa: CASSAGTGLDGYTF
cdr3_nt: TGTGCCAGCAGCGCCGGGACAGGGTTAGATGGCTACACCTTC

d_call: TRBD2
v_call: TRBV9
j_call: TRBJ2-3
clone_size: few
cdr3_aa: CASSVTTSGSPDTQYF
cdr3_nt: TGTGCCAGCAGCGTAACGACTAGCGGGAGCCCAGATACGCAGTATTTT